This T cell receptor (beta chain) was recovered during a study of T cells in Graves' hyperthyroidism and ophthalmopathy. Amplification of TCR beta CDR3 regions was performed using RNA transcripts as template. The primer set for the first-round RT-PCR of the TCR CDR3 was HTBI. TCRdb re-called the multiplex PCR reads through MiXCR, storing one row per CDR3 protein. The table records around 520,000 distinct CDR3 sequences, around 13% of them present only once. This clonotype was detected ten times or more. Patients were excluded because of uncontrolled infection, other autoimmune disease, pregnancy or lactation. Each diagnosis was grounded in clinical symptoms, serum thyroxine and TRAb, thyroid ultrasound, and orbital computed tomography. This CDR3 is 14 amino acids long. The junction had 3 bases not matched to a gene; V was cut back by 3 bases and J by 1 base. CDR1 GTSNPN and CDR2 SVGIG come from the germline V gene (reference sequence).

Sequenced input: blood. This receptor was taken from a woman between 40 and 50 years old with Graves' hyperthyroidism. The chain joins TRBV30 to TRBJ2-1, with 7 bases aligning to TRBD1. The CDR3 region has the DNA TGTGCCTGGAGGCCGGGACAGTCCTACAATGAGCAGTTCTTC. Its protein product is CAWRPGQSYNEQFF.